These 25 T cell receptor beta chains were sequenced from one sample in a study of T cell responses to AZD1222 COVID-19 vaccine. This table comes from immunoSEQ multiplex PCR, and its TCRdb copy is limited to in-frame clones, with some not included. The sample consists of some 110,000 clones, around 89% of them appearing once. The sample in question was peripheral blood, obtained 28 days after the second AZD1222 dose. These receptors originate from an adult who received the AZD1222 COVID-19 vaccine.

The rearrangement links TRBV9 to TRBJ2-4; 8 bases match TRBD2. The CDR3 is 15 amino acids. The junction had 1 base not matched to a gene; V was cut back by 0 bases and J by 2 bases. The V gene's germline CDR1 is SGDLS and CDR2 YYNGEE. The CDR3 reads CASSVAGGPKNIQYF. CDR3 in DNA: TGTGCCAGCAGCGTAGCGGGGGGGCCCAAAAACATTCAGTACTTC.

The V call is TRBV10-2, the J call TRBJ1-2; 8 bases align to TRBD1. CDR3 length equals 14 residues. The junction had 5 bases not matched to a gene; V was cut back by 7 bases and J by 1 base. Germline values: CDR1 WSHSY, CDR2 SAAADI. CDR3 region: CASNGQGLNYGYTF. The CDR3, as DNA: TGCGCCAGCAACGGACAGGGCCTTAACTATGGCTACACCTTC.

V is TRBV20-1 and J is TRBJ2-1; a weak D match, TRBD2 (5 bases). Looked up from germline, CDR1 is DFQATT and CDR2 is SNEGSKA (reference sequence). This CDR3 has 15 residues. V was cut by 3 bases and J by 4 bases, with 16 bases left in between. The CDR3 DNA reads TGCAGTGCTAGTCACGGAGTCCCGGGGTACAATGAGCAGTTCTTC. It codes for CSASHGVPGYNEQFF.

The chain links TRBV6-5 to TRBJ2-7; weak D call: TRBD1 (6 bases). The CDR3 contains 12 residues. Trimming stripped 6 bases from V and 3 bases from J, with 9 bases between. The V gene's germline CDR1 is MNHEY and CDR2 SVGAGI. CDR3 in DNA: TGTGCCAGCAGACAGGGTGACTACGAGCAGTACTTC. Translated: CASRQGDYEQYF.

The chain links TRBV7-3 to TRBJ1-2, with 10 bases identical to TRBD1. The ends lost 7 bases at V and 0 bases at J; junction bases unmatched: 5. Per germline, CDR1 SGHTA and CDR2 FQGTGA. The CDR3 is 15 amino acids. CDR3 in DNA: TGTGCCAGCACCGGGGACAGGGGCGCTAACTATGGCTACACCTTC. Translation: CASTGDRGANYGYTF. Combining the CDR3 with reference TRBV7-3 and TRBJ1-2 gives the whole variable domain GAGVSQTPSNKVTEKGKYVELRCDPISGHTALYWYRQSLGQGPEFLIYFQGTGAADDSGLPNDRFFAVRPEGSVSTLKIQRTERGDSAVYLCASTGDRGANYGYTFGSGTRLTVV.

The rearrangement joins TRBV6-5 to TRBJ2-5; D is perhaps TRBD2 (6 bases). CDR1 is MNHEY, CDR2 SVGAGI, per germline. V lost 6 bases and J lost 5, with 16 bases in between. CDR3 length: 14 amino acids. The CDR3 DNA reads TGTGCCAGCAGAACCCCGAGGAGCGGGGAGACCCAGTACTTC. It encodes CASRTPRSGETQYF.

This clone came up a few times. The gene calls are TRBV6-5 and TRBJ1-5; D might be TRBD1 (6 bases). The CDR3 loop spans 13 amino acids. Germline values: CDR1 MNHEY, CDR2 SVGAGI. The V and J ends lost 5 bases and 8 bases respectively, with 13 bases between them. CDR3 sequence reads: CASSRDTDKPQHF. The DNA for the CDR3 is TGTGCCAGCAGTAGGGACACTGATAAGCCCCAGCATTTT.

J is TRBJ1-5 and V is TRBV9; perhaps TRBD1 as D (5 bases). CDR3 length: 15 amino acids. Trimming removed 5 bases from V and 4 bases from J, with 16 bases in between. The germline gives CDR1 SGDLS, CDR2 YYNGEE. In DNA form, the CDR3 reads TGTGCCAGCAGTGCCGGGACCCTACCTAATCAGCCCCAGCATTTT. It translates to CASSAGTLPNQPQHF.

The chain employs TRBV7-3 and TRBJ2-7; D may be TRBD2 (6 bases). Trimming took 5 bases from V and 7 from J, leaving 18 bases between them. CDR3 length equals 14 residues. Germline V gene data show CDR1 as SGHTA and CDR2 as FQGTGA. The CDR3 spells CASSPGTRVREQYF. In DNA form, the CDR3 reads TGTGCCAGCAGCCCCGGGACTCGGGTACGGGAGCAGTACTTC.

CDR3 sequence: CASSSGTSGESSYNEQFF. The CDR3 DNA follows: TGTGCCAGCAGCTCCGGGACTAGCGGAGAGAGCTCCTACAATGAGCAGTTCTTC. The gene calls are TRBV7-2 and TRBJ2-1, with 11 nucleotides matching TRBD2. The CDR3 length is 18 residues. Germline CDR1 SGHTA, CDR2 FQGNSA. V lost 4 bases and J lost 0; bases outside the gene matches: 8. The full variable domain, with the rest looked up from reference TRBV7-2 and TRBJ2-1, is GAGVSQSPSNKVTEKGKDVELRCDPISGHTALYWYRQSLGQGLEFLIYFQGNSAPDKSGLPSDRFSAERTGGSVSTLTIQRTQQEDSAVYLCASSSGTSGESSYNEQFFGPGTRLTVL.

The chain uses TRBV27 and TRBJ1-2, with a tentative D call TRBD1 (5 bases). The germline V gene encodes CDR1 MNHEY and CDR2 SMNVEV (reference sequence). This CDR3 has 14 amino acids. Trimming removed 2 bases at V and 3 bases at J, with 10 bases between. The CDR3 DNA reads TGTGCCAGCAGTTTAGGGCAGGGATACTATGGCTACACCTTC. This translates into CASSLGQGYYGYTF.

The chain carries TRBV3-1 (or the pseudogene TRBV3-2) and TRBJ2-3, with D uncertain. V was cut by 2 bases and J by 6 bases, with 6 bases left in between. This CDR3 is built from 12 residues. The germline V gene has CDR1 LGHDT and CDR2 YNNKEL (reference sequence). CDR3 nucleotides: TGTGCCAGCAGCCAAACCGGGGATACGCAGTATTTT. The encoded protein is CASSQTGDTQYF.

This chain connects TRBV11-2 to TRBJ1-5; tentative D call: TRBD1 (5 bases). Between the trimmed V and J ends, which lost 5 bases and 0 bases, there was a span of 17 bases. Germline CDR1 SGHAT, CDR2 FQNNGV. CDR3 length: 17 residues. The CDR3 DNA reads TGTGCCAGCAGCCCGGGCGGCGGCAGGGATAGCAATCAGCCCCAGCATTTT. It encodes CASSPGGGRDSNQPQHF.

This chain connects TRBV30 to TRBJ1-6, with D hard to call. Germline loops: CDR1 GTSNPN, CDR2 SVGIG (reference sequence). The length of the CDR3 is 17 residues. The V and J ends lost 0 bases and 5 bases respectively, with 17 bases between them. Written as DNA, the CDR3 is TGTGCCTGGAGTGTCCCACCGTCTCACCTTAATAATTCACCCCTCCACTTT. It yields the protein CAWSVPPSHLNNSPLHF.

CDR3 in DNA: TGTGCCAGCAACCACAGGGGTGGAGAGGAGACCCAGTACTTC. This translates into CASNHRGGEETQYF. This rearrangement joins TRBV9 to TRBJ2-5; 7 bases map to TRBD1. V dropped 6 bases and J dropped 5; count of bases not matched to a gene: 10. Germline lookup yields CDR1 SGDLS and CDR2 YYNGEE. The CDR3 consists of 14 residues. The variable domain in full, completed from reference TRBV9 and TRBJ2-5, reads DSGVTQTPKHLITATGQRVTLRCSPRSGDLSVYWYQQSLDQGLQFLIQYYNGEERAKGNILERFSAQQFPDLHSELNLSSLELGDSALYFCASNHRGGEETQYFGPGTRLLVL.

This chain uses TRBV7-3 with TRBJ2-3; TRBD2 matches at 7 bases. Trimming at V came to 9 bases and at J to 4 bases, leaving 4 bases not matched to a gene. The CDR3 is made up of 12 amino acids. CDR1 SGHTA and CDR2 FQGTGA come from the germline V gene. CDR3 in amino acids: CASREGPDTQYF. The CDR3 coding sequence is TGTGCCAGTAGGGAGGGCCCAGATACGCAGTATTTT.

The chain couples TRBV7-9 to TRBJ2-7; 9 bases line up with TRBD1. Germline CDR1 and CDR2: SEHNR and FQNEAQ (reference sequence). This CDR3 has 19 amino acids. J lost 0 bases, V lost 4 bases, and 16 bases had no gene match. CDR3 region: CASSSNTRRTGGFSYEQYF. CDR3 coding DNA: TGTGCCAGCAGCTCGAATACCCGCCGTACAGGGGGCTTCTCCTACGAGCAGTACTTC.

This clone occurred a few times. V is TRBV6-4 and J is TRBJ2-3; D uncertain. The CDR3 spans 14 residues. V lost 2 bases to trimming and J lost 3 bases, with 9 bases between them. The germline gives CDR1 MRHNA, CDR2 SNTAGT. The CDR3 DNA reads TGTGCCAGCAGTGACCAGGCAGAGACAGATACGCAGTATTTT. Residues: CASSDQAETDTQYF.

In this sample, this clone turned up once. The chain joins TRBV10-3 to TRBJ2-3; D is undetermined. This CDR3 comprises 12 residues. V dropped 7 bases and J dropped 0 bases, with 5 bases sitting between them. Germline V CDR1 and CDR2: ENHRY, SYGVKD. The CDR3 loop reads CAITSSTDTQYF. For the CDR3, the DNA is TGTGCCATCACCTCTAGCACAGATACGCAGTATTTT.

The genes are TRBV7-2 and TRBJ1-4, with a possible D match to TRBD1 (5 bases). V was clipped by 3 bases and J by 8 bases, with 16 bases between them. This CDR3 has 15 amino acids. Germline values: CDR1 SGHTA, CDR2 FQGNSA. The CDR3 DNA reads TGTGCCAGCAGCTTGGATGGGGGAAGGGACGAAAAACTGTTTTTT. Amino acids: CASSLDGGRDEKLFF.

V is TRBV5-4 and J is TRBJ1-1; TRBD1 matches 7 bases. Germline V CDR1 and CDR2: SGHNT, YYREEE (reference sequence). The J segment lost 8 bases and the V segment lost 4 bases, leaving 11 bases of the junction unmatched. This CDR3 region has 14 residues. Written as DNA, the CDR3 is TGTGCCAGCAGCCGGACAGGTTCCAAGGCCGAAGCTTTCTTT. Residues: CASSRTGSKAEAFF.

For the CDR3, the DNA is TGTGCCAGCAGCGTAGGGACAGGCAATCCCAACTATGGCTACACCTTC. Translated: CASSVGTGNPNYGYTF. This chain joins TRBV9 and TRBJ1-2, with TRBD1 matching over 7 bases. This CDR3 is 16 amino acids long. CDR1 is SGDLS, CDR2 YYNGEE, per germline. Losses at the gene ends were 0 bases for V and 2 bases for J; bases not matched to a gene: 7.

The CDR3: CASSLVRDLRKQYF. The CDR3, as DNA: TGTGCCAGCAGCTTAGTGAGGGATTTACGCAAGCAGTACTTC. This chain connects TRBV13 to TRBJ2-7; D possibly corresponds to TRBD2 (5 bases). Germline assignment: CDR1 PRHDT and CDR2 FYEKMQ (reference sequence). The CDR3 extends over 14 amino acids. Trimming left V 1 base short and J 8 bases short, with 15 bases between.

The chain carries TRBV7-2 and TRBJ2-7; TRBD1 is a possible D gene (6 bases). Germline CDR1 SGHTA, CDR2 FQGNSA. V was shortened by 1 base and J by 2 bases, with 12 bases between the two germline ends. The CDR3 extends over 15 amino acids. The CDR3: CASSLGGRGTYEQYF. The DNA of the CDR3 is TGTGCCAGCAGCTTAGGCGGCAGGGGTACCTACGAGCAGTACTTC. Full variable domain (remainder filled in from reference TRBV7-2 and TRBJ2-7): GAGVSQSPSNKVTEKGKDVELRCDPISGHTALYWYRQSLGQGLEFLIYFQGNSAPDKSGLPSDRFSAERTGGSVSTLTIQRTQQEDSAVYLCASSLGGRGTYEQYFGPGTRLTVT.

This chain links TRBV15 with TRBJ1-2; D unclear. From germline, CDR1 is LNHNV and CDR2 YYDKDF (reference sequence). The CDR3 runs to 14 residues. Between the trimmed V and J ends, which lost 0 bases and 4 bases, there was a span of 9 bases. The CDR3 sequence is CATSRDRTAYGYTF. CDR3 sequence (DNA): TGTGCCACCAGCAGAGATCGAACAGCCTATGGCTACACCTTC. Full variable domain (remainder filled in from reference TRBV15 and TRBJ1-2): DAMVIQNPRYQVTQFGKPVTLSCSQTLNHNVMYWYQQKSSQAPKLLFHYYDKDFNNEADTPDNFQSRRPNTSFCFLDIRSPGLGDTAMYLCATSRDRTAYGYTFGSGTRLTVV.